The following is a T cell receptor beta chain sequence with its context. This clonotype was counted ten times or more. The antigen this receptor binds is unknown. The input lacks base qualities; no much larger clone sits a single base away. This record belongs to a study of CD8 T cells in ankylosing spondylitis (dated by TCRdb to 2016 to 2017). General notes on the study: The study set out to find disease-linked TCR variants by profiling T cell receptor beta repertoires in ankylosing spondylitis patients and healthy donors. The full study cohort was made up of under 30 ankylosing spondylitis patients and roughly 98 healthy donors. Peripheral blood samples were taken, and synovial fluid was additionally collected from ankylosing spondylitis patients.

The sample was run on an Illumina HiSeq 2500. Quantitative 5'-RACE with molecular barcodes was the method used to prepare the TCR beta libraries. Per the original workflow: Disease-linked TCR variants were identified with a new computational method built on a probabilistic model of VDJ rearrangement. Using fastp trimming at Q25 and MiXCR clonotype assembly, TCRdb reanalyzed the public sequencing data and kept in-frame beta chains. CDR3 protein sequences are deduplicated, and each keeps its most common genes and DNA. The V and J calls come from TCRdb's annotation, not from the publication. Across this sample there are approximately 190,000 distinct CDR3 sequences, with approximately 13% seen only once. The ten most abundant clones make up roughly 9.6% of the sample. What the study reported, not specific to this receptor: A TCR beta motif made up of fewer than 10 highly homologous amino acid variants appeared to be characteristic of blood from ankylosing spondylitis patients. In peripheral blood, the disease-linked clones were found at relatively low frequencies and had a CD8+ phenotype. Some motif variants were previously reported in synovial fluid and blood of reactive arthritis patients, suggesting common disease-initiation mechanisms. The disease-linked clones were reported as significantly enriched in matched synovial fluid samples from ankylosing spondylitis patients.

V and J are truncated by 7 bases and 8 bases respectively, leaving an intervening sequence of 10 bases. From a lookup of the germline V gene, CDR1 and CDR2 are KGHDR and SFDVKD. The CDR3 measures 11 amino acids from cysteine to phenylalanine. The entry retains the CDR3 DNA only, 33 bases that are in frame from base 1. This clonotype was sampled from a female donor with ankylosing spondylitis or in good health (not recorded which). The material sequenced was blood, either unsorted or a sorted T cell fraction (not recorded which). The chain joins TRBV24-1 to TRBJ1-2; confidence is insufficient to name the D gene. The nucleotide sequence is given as TGTGCCACCAGCCACGGGCTCGGCTACACCTTC. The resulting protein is CATSHGLGYTF.